The rows below give T cell receptor beta chains drawn from one sample of a study of T cells in pancreatic ductal adenocarcinoma. Clones were read by immunoSEQ multiplex PCR, and TCRdb kept only the in-frame ones, dropping some. This table has about 31,000 clones, approximately 94% appearing once. The sample taken for sequencing was PBMCs. The receptors here all came from a human donor with pancreatic ductal adenocarcinoma. CDR3s include the opening cysteine and the closing phenylalanine or tryptophan. The order of the fields is J gene, CDR3 length, V gene, CDR3 protein.

TRBJ2-3 13 TRBV6-1 CASKISSTDTQYF
TRBJ2-7 16 TRBV9 CASSVGSGEGTYEQYF
TRBJ1-2 14 TRBV18 CASSPPQVGNGYTF
TRBJ1-4 14 TRBV5-4 CASSWTGHNEKLFF
TRBJ2-1 14 TRBV5-6 CASSSQGQLNEQFF
TRBJ2-7 14 TRBV11-2 CASSTGQSTYEQYF
TRBJ2-1 18 TRBV4-1 CASSQDSFIAGGYNEQFF
TRBJ2-1 15 TRBV2 CASSGETSPDNEQFF
TRBJ2-1 10 TRBV6-5 CASKGEHQFF
TRBJ2-5 13 TRBV6-5 CASSSSGTETQYF
TRBJ2-4 14 TRBV7-9 CASSLVAGLNIQYF
TRBJ2-5 16 TRBV7-9 CASSMGLAGGLETQYF
TRBJ1-3 14 TRBV5-4 CASSSGQKGNTIYF
TRBJ2-7 15 TRBV4-1 CASSQETRSLYEQYF
TRBJ1-5 16 TRBV5-8 CASSPMLWGPGQPQHF
TRBJ2-1 11 TRBV7-2 CASSIWYEQFF
TRBJ2-7 15 TRBV5-8 CASSLRVGSSYEQYF
TRBJ1-2 15 TRBV30 CAWTFPGTPNYGYTF
TRBJ1-1 15 TRBV7-9 CASSPRLGATGEAFF
TRBJ2-5 16 TRBV29-1 CSAWTPQGGVLETQYF
TRBJ1-2 16 TRBV4-3 CASSQDLGTGTYGYTF
TRBJ2-2 15 TRBV19 CASRRTGANTGELFF
TRBJ1-2 15 TRBV6-1 CASSELQGANYGYTF
TRBJ2-1 11 TRBV20-1 CSASGQREPFF
TRBJ2-7 12 TRBV7-2 CASSLSLSEQYF
TRBJ2-1 16 TRBV27 CASSSWTSGTYNEQFF
TRBJ1-5 15 TRBV6-1 CASSETGDSNQPQHF
TRBJ1-6 14 TRBV19 CASSIEGRNSPLHF
TRBJ2-3 14 TRBV2 CASNGLAGVDTQYF
TRBJ2-5 16 TRBV6-5 CASSYGGDPFQETQYF
TRBJ2-1 13 TRBV18 CASSPNPYNEQFF
TRBJ1-5 15 TRBV7-2 CASSFGQGVNQPQHF
TRBJ2-2 13 TRBV5-1 CASSPRLAGELFF
TRBJ1-1 15 TRBV27 CASSLYPSMNTEAFF
TRBJ1-4 15 TRBV25-1 CASSEPGPVNEKLFF
TRBJ1-5 12 TRBV7-8 CASRTGNQPQHF
TRBJ2-7 17 TRBV5-5 CASSSTAGLSATYEQYF
TRBJ2-5 15 TRBV5-5 CASSYPGQGSFGQYF
TRBJ2-7 18 TRBV27 CASSPLPGLAGVRYEQYF
TRBJ2-3 19 TRBV27 CASRRTSGRAILTTDTQYF
TRBJ1-2 14 TRBV5-1 CASSSRQGNYGYTF
TRBJ1-2 12 TRBV6-6 CASSGFSDGYTF
TRBJ1-1 15 TRBV4-1 CASSQGGQGNTEAFF
TRBJ2-5 15 TRBV9 CASSALPTVGETQYF
TRBJ2-7 20 TRBV11-2 CASSLDSDWTSGRDSYEQYF
TRBJ2-3 15 TRBV7-2 CASSLTSGGTDTQYF
TRBJ2-4 15 TRBV2 CASSLPRGTKNIQYF